The 4 T cell receptor beta chains below come from one sample, sequenced in a study of OX40 agonist ivuxolimab in advanced cancers. Repertoires were generated with immunoSEQ multiplex PCR, while TCRdb's copy carries only in-frame clones and drops some. This table holds about 64,000 clones, roughly 87% found once. Source: CD4+ or CD8+ T cells sorted from blood, taken in a trial of the OX40 agonist ivuxolimab. These receptors were collected from an adult with an advanced solid tumor such as melanoma, head and neck, liver or kidney cancer.

The CDR3 sequence: CASRSAGGSSTEAFF. The CDR3 DNA is TGTGCCAGCAGATCGGCAGGGGGTAGTAGTACTGAAGCTTTCTTT. The chain joins TRBV6-5 to TRBJ1-1, with 7 bases identical to TRBD1. J lost 5 bases, V lost 6 bases, and 12 bases had no gene match. The CDR3 totals 15 residues. Germline-derived CDR1 and CDR2 are MNHEY and SVGAGI.

V and J are TRBV5-6 and TRBJ1-1, with D uncertain. CDR3 length: 11 amino acids. Germline V CDR1 and CDR2: SGHDT, YYEEEE. The V and J ends lost 4 bases and 3 bases respectively, with 4 bases between them. The chain's CDR3 is CASSTYTEAFF. CDR3 in DNA: TGTGCCAGCAGCACTTACACTGAAGCTTTCTTT.

The J gene is TRBJ2-1, the V gene TRBV10-3; maybe TRBD2 (6 bases). Germline V lookup: CDR1 ENHRY, CDR2 SYGVKD. The CDR3 covers 13 residues. V lost 10 bases, J lost 1 base, and 11 bases lay in between. The CDR3 bases are TGTGCCACCCGACTAGATTCCTACAATGAGCAGTTCTTC. Residues: CATRLDSYNEQFF.

This sequence joins TRBV19 and TRBJ1-4; 7 bases are shared with TRBD1. CDR1 and CDR2 from the germline V gene are LNHDA and SQIVND (reference sequence). The CDR3 contains 14 residues. The junction had 6 bases not matched to a gene; V was cut back by 7 bases and J by 4 bases. CDR3: CASTGGGYNEKLFF. The CDR3 DNA sequence: TGTGCCAGTACAGGAGGGGGCTATAATGAAAAACTGTTTTTT.